This T cell receptor (beta chain) was recovered during a study of blood T cell repertoires in COVID-19. Study information: Samples came from the United States, Italy and Spain, spanning acute and convalescent COVID-19.

The CDR3 is 14 amino acids. The germline V and J ends were trimmed by 4 bases and 4 bases, with 13 bases remaining between them. In germline, CDR1 is SGHDN, CDR2 FVKESK. Produced via immunoSEQ multiplex PCR; TCRdb's table is partial and in-frame only. The sample comprises about 100,000 clones, roughly 80% of which are singletons, and under 30% rests with the top ten. The sample comprised peripheral blood. This TCR was sampled from a man between 60 and 70 years old with acute or convalescent COVID-19. This chain connects TRBV14 to TRBJ2-5, with a possible D match to TRBD2 (5 bases). The CDR3 nucleotides are TGTGCCAGCAGCCCCGGGGTAGTGGGAGAGACCCAGTACTTC. It codes for CASSPGVVGETQYF.